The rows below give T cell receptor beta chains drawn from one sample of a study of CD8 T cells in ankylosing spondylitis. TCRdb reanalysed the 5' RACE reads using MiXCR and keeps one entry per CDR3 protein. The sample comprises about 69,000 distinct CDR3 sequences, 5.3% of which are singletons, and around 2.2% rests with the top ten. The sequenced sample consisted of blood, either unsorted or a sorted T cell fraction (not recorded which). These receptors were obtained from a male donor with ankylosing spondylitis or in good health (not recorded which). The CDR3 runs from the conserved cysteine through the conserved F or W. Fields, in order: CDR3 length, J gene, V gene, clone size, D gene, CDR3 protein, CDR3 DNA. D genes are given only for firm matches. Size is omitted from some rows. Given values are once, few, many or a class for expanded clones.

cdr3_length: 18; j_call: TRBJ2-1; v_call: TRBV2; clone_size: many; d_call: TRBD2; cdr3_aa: CASSDGSGRGPLYNEQFF; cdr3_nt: TGTGCCAGCAGTGATGGGTCAGGGAGGGGTCCCCTCTACAATGAGCAGTTCTTC
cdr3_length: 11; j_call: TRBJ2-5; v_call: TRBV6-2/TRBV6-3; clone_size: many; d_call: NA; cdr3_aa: CASSYSETQYF; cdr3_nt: TGTGCCAGCAGTTACTCGGAGACCCAGTACTTC
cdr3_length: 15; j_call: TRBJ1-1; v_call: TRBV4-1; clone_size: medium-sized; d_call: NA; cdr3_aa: CASSRPGPMNTEAFF; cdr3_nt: TGCGCCAGCAGCCGTCCGGGACCGATGAACACTGAAGCTTTCTTT
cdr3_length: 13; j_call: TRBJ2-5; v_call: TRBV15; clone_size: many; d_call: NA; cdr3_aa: CATSISRWETQYF; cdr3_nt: TGTGCCACCAGCATAAGTAGGTGGGAGACCCAGTACTTC
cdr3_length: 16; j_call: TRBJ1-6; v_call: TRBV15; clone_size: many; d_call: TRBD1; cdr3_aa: CATSRGTAGTNSPLHF; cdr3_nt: TGTGCCACCAGCAGGGGGACAGCGGGGACGAATTCACCCCTCCACTTT
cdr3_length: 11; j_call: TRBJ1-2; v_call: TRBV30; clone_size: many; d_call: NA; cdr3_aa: CAWTGVGGYTF; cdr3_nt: TGTGCCTGGACAGGGGTGGGTGGCTACACCTTC
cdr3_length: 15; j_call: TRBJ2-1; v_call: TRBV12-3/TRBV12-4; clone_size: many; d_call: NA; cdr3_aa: CASSRGTGSAGEQFF; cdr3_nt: TGTGCCAGCAGCCGCGGTACAGGGTCTGCAGGTGAGCAGTTCTTC
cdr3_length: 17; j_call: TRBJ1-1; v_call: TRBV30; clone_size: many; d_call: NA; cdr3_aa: CAWSFYYRRKWDTEAFF; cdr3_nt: TGTGCCTGGAGCTTTTATTACCGACGAAAATGGGACACTGAAGCTTTCTTT
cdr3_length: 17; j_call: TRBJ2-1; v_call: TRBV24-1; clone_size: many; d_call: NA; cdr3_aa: CATSEISGEGSYNEQFF; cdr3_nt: TGTGCCACCAGTGAGATAAGCGGAGAGGGGTCCTACAATGAGCAGTTCTTC
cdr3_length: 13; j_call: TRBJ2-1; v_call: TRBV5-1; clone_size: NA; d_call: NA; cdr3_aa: CASSARQYNEQFF; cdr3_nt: TGCGCCAGCAGTGCGAGACAGTACAATGAGCAGTTCTTC
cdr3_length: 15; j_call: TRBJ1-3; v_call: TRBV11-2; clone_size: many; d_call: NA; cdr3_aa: CASSLQGGPGNTIYF; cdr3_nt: TGTGCCAGCAGCTTACAGGGAGGGCCTGGAAACACCATATATTTT
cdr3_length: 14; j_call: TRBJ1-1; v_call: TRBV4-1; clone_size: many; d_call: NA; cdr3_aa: CASSQERAGDEAFF; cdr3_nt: TGCGCCAGCAGCCAAGAGCGGGCGGGTGATGAAGCTTTCTTT
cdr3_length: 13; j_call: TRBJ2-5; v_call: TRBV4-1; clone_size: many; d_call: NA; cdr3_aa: CASSQLSRETQYF; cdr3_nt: TGCGCCAGCAGCCAACTCTCAAGGGAGACCCAGTACTTC
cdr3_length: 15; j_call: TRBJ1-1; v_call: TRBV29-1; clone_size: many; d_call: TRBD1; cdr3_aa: CSVPGTGASNTEAFF; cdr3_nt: TGCAGCGTTCCCGGGACAGGGGCCTCGAACACTGAAGCTTTCTTT
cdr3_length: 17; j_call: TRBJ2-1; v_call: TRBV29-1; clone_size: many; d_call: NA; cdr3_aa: CSVEDHVSRGTYNEQFF; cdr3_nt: TGCAGCGTTGAAGATCACGTTTCGCGGGGCACCTACAATGAGCAGTTCTTC
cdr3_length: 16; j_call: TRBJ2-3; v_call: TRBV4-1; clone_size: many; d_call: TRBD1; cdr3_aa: CASSQGVRDRGDTQYF; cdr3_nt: TGCGCCAGCAGCCAAGGGGTGCGGGACAGGGGTGATACGCAGTATTTT
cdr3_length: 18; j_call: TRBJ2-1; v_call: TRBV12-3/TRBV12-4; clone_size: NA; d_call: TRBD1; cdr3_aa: CAFCLAKGDRGAYNEQFF; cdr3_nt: TGTGCCTTCTGTTTAGCGAAGGGAGACAGGGGCGCTTACAATGAGCAGTTCTTC
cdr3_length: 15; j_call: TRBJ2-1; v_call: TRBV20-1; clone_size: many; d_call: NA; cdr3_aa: CSAGSSGGGSWEQFF; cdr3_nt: TGCAGTGCTGGGAGTTCAGGGGGAGGAAGTTGGGAGCAGTTCTTC
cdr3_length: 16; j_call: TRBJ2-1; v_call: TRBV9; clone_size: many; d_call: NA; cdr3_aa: CASSVGGRGSYNEQFF; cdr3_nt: TGTGCCAGCAGCGTTGGGGGTCGAGGCTCCTACAATGAGCAGTTCTTC
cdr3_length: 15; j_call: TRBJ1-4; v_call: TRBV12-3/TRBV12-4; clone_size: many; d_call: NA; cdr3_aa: CASSLNPGSGEKLFF; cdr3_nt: TGTGCCAGCAGTTTAAACCCCGGGTCGGGTGAAAAACTGTTTTTT
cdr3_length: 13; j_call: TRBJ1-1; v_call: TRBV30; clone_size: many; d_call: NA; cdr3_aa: CAWSLRPSLEAFF; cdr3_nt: TGTGCCTGGAGTCTCAGACCCAGCCTTGAAGCTTTCTTT
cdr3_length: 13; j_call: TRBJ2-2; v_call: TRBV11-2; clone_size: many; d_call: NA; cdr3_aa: CASSFLIPGELFF; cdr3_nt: TGTGCCAGCAGCTTCCTTATACCCGGGGAGCTGTTTTTT
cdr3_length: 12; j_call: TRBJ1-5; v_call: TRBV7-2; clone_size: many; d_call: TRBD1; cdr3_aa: CVSSFGQGEVHF; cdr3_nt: TGTGTCAGCAGCTTTGGACAGGGAGAGGTGCATTTT
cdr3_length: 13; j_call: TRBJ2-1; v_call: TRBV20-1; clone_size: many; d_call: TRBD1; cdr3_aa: CSSLTGEYNEQFF; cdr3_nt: TGCAGTTCCTTAACAGGGGAATACAATGAGCAGTTCTTC
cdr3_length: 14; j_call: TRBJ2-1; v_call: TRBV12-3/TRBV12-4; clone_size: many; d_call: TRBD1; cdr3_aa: CASSLSDRGSEQFF; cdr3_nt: TGTGCCAGCAGTTTATCGGACAGGGGTAGTGAGCAGTTCTTC
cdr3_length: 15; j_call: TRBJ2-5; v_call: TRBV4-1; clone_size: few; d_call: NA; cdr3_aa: CASSQTSSGVVTQYF; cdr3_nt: TGCGCCAGCAGCCAGACTAGTTCCGGGGTAGTAACCCAGTACTTC
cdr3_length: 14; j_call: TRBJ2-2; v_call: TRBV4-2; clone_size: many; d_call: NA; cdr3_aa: CASSSASGAGELFF; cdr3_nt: TGTGCCAGCAGCTCTGCGTCGGGGGCCGGGGAGCTGTTTTTT
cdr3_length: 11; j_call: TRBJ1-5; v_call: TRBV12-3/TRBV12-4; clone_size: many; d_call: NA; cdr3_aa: CASSSSRPQHF; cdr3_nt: TGTGCCAGCAGTTCTAGTCGGCCCCAGCATTTT
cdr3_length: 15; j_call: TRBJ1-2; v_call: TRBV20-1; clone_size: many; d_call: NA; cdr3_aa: CSARDQGRPDYGYTF; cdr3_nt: TGCAGTGCTAGAGATCAGGGTAGGCCAGACTATGGCTACACCTTC
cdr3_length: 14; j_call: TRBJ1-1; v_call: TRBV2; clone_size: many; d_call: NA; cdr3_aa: CASSETAQSTEAFF; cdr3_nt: TGTGCCAGCAGTGAAACAGCCCAGAGCACTGAAGCTTTCTTT
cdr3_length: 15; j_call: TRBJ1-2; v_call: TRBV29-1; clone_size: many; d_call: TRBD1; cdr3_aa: CSVEKWDRGNYGYTF; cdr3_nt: TGCAGCGTTGAAAAATGGGACAGGGGAAACTATGGCTACACCTTC
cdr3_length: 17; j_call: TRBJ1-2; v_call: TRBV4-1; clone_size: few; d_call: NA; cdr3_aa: CASSQDLRVGFLYGYTF; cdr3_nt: TGCGCCAGCAGCCAAGATCTAAGGGTTGGGTTTCTCTATGGCTACACCTTC
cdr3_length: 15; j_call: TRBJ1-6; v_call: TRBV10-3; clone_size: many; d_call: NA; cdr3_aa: CAISMDPGGNSPLHF; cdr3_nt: TGTGCCATCAGCATGGATCCCGGTGGTAATTCACCCCTCCACTTT
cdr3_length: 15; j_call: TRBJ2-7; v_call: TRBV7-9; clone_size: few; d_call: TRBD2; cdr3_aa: CAIHLAGEGIGEQYF; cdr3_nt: TGTGCCATCCACCTAGCGGGGGAAGGAATAGGCGAGCAGTACTTC
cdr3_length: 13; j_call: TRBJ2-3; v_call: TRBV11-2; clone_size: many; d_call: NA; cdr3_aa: CASSRGSTDTQYF; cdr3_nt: TGTGCCAGCAGCCGTGGGAGCACAGATACGCAGTATTTT
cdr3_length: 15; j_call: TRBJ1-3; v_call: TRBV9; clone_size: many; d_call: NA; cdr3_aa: CASSPSALSGNTIYF; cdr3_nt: TGTGCCAGCAGCCCCTCGGCTCTCTCTGGAAACACCATATATTTT
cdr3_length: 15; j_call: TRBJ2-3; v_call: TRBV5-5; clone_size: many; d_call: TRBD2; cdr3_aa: CASSLDSGGTDTQYF; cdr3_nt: TGTGCCAGCAGCTTGGATAGCGGGGGCACAGATACGCAGTATTTT
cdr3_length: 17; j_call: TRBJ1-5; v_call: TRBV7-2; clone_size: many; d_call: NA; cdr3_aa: CASSLAGARKGNQPQHF; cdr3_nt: TGTGCCAGCAGCTTAGCGGGGGCCAGGAAGGGCAATCAGCCCCAGCATTTT
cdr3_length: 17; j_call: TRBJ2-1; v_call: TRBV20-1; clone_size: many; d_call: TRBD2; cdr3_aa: CSATAEGSGGGYNEQFF; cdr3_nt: TGCAGTGCTACCGCCGAGGGTAGCGGGGGGGGCTACAATGAGCAGTTCTTC
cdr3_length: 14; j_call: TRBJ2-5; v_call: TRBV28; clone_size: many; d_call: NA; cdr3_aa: CASSSQTGQETQYF; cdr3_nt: TGTGCCAGCAGTTCCCAGACAGGACAAGAGACCCAGTACTTC
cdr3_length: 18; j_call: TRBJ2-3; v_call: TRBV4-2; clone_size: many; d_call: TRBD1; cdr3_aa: CASSQDIGGQGSTDTQYF; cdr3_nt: TGTGCCAGCAGCCAAGATATCGGGGGACAGGGAAGCACAGATACGCAGTATTTT
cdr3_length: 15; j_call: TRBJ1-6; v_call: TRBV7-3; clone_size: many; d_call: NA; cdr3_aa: CASSLEGDYNSPLHF; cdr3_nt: TGTGCCAGCAGCTTAGAAGGGGACTATAATTCACCCCTCCACTTT
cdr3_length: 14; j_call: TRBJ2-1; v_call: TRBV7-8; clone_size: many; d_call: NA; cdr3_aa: CASSSLAGFNEQFF; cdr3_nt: TGTGCCAGCAGCTCTTTGGCAGGGTTCAATGAGCAGTTCTTC
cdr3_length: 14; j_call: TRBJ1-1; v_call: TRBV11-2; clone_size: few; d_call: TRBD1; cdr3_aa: CASSSRQGTEEAFF; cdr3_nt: TGTGCCAGCAGCTCGAGACAGGGAACAGAGGAAGCTTTCTTT
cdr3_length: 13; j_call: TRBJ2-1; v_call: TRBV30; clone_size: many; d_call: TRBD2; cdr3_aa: CAWMTSGVGEQFF; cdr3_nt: TGTGCCTGGATGACTAGCGGGGTAGGTGAGCAGTTCTTC
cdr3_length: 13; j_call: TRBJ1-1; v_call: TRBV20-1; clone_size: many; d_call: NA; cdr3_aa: CSAEEGLNTEAFF; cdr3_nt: TGCAGTGCAGAGGAGGGACTGAACACTGAAGCTTTCTTT
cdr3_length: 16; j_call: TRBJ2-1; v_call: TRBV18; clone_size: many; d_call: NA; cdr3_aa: CASSHWGLYPPDEQFF; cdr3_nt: TGTGCCAGCTCACATTGGGGGCTGTATCCCCCCGATGAGCAGTTCTTC
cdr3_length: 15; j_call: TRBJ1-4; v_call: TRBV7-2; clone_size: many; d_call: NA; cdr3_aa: CASSPSRGNNEKLFF; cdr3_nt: TGTGCCAGCAGCCCTTCAAGGGGGAATAATGAAAAACTGTTTTTT
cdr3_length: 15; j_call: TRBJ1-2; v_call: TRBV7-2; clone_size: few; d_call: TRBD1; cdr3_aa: CASSPRTGDGRGYTF; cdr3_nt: TGTGCCAGCAGCCCGAGGACAGGGGACGGTCGTGGCTACACCTTC
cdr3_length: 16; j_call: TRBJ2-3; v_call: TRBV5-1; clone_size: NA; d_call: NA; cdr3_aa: CASSPGTEEYTDTQYF; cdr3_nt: TGCGCCAGCAGCCCCGGGACGGAGGAATACACAGATACGCAGTATTTT
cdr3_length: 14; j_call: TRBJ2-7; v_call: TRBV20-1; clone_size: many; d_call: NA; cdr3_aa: CSARDPQGNYEQYF; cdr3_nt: TGCAGTGCTCGAGATCCTCAAGGGAACTACGAGCAGTACTTC
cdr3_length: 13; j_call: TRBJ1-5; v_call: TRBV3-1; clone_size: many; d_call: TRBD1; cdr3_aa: CASSQDQGTAIWF; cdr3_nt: TGTGCCAGCAGCCAAGATCAGGGGACAGCCATATGGTTT
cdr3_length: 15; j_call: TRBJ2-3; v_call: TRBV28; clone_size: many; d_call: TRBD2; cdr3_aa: CASSPTSGFTDTQYF; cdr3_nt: TGTGCCAGCAGCCCCACTAGCGGCTTCACAGATACGCAGTATTTT
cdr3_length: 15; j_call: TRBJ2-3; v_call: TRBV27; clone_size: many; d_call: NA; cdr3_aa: CASSSPGRGTDTQYF; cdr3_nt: TGTGCCAGCAGTTCTCCGGGACGGGGCACAGATACGCAGTATTTT
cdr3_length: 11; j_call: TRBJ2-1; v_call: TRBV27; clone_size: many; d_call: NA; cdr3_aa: CASSSGDEQFF; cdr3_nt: TGTGCCAGCAGTTCCGGAGATGAGCAGTTCTTC
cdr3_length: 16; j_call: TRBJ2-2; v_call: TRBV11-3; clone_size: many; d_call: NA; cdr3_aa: CASSPGGQGNTGELFF; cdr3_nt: TGTGCCAGCAGCCCAGGCGGGCAGGGTAACACCGGGGAGCTGTTTTTT
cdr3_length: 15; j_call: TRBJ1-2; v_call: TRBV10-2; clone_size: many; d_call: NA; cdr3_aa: CASSALFGTNYGYTF; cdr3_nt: TGCGCCAGCTCCGCCCTCTTCGGGACTAACTATGGCTACACCTTC
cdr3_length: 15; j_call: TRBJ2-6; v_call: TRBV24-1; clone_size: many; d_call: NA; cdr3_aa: CATQARASGANVLTF; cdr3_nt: TGTGCCACCCAAGCAAGAGCCTCTGGGGCCAACGTCCTGACTTTC
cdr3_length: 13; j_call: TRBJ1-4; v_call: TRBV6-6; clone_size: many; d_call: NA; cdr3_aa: CASSYSKLEKLFF; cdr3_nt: TGTGCCAGCAGTTACTCGAAGCTCGAAAAACTGTTTTTT